The T cell receptor (beta chain) under discussion was sequenced for a study of Graves' ophthalmopathy and Graves' hyperthyroidism. General study results and limits: Sensitivity of approximately 70% and specificity of less than 75% were achieved by the model that predicted ophthalmopathy progression.

About this clonotype itself: The antigen is unknown. A much larger clone lies one base from this, so it may be a read error. The CDR3 carries no conserved terminal phenylalanine or tryptophan, so it likely arises from a read error.

Germline CDR1 is MNHEY and CDR2 is SMNVEV (reference sequence). The length of the CDR3 is 14 residues. The V and J ends lost 5 bases and 4 bases, in that order; junction bases with no gene match: 4. Included hyperthyroidism patients were aged 18 to 65 and newly diagnosed (under 2 months' duration). Enrollment excluded any patients with other autoimmune diseases, uncontrolled infections, pregnancy or lactation. Amplification of the TCR beta CDR3 regions used RNA transcripts (as template). RT-PCR in the first round used HTBI primers; a second-round multiplex PCR followed. MiXCR was run by TCRdb on the multiplex PCR reads, yielding one entry per CDR3 protein. The sample includes around 520,000 distinct CDR3 sequences, 35% to 45% seen only once; the top ten take roughly 4%.

The chain combines TRBV27 with TRBJ2-7; 11 nucleotides line up with TRBD2. Sequences were obtained from peripheral blood or thyroid tissue (not recorded which). The clonotype was recovered from an adult man with Graves' hyperthyroidism. CDR3 bases: TGTGCCAGCAGTCTTACTAGCGGGGGTTACGAGCAGTACCTC. Residues: CASSLTSGGYEQYL.